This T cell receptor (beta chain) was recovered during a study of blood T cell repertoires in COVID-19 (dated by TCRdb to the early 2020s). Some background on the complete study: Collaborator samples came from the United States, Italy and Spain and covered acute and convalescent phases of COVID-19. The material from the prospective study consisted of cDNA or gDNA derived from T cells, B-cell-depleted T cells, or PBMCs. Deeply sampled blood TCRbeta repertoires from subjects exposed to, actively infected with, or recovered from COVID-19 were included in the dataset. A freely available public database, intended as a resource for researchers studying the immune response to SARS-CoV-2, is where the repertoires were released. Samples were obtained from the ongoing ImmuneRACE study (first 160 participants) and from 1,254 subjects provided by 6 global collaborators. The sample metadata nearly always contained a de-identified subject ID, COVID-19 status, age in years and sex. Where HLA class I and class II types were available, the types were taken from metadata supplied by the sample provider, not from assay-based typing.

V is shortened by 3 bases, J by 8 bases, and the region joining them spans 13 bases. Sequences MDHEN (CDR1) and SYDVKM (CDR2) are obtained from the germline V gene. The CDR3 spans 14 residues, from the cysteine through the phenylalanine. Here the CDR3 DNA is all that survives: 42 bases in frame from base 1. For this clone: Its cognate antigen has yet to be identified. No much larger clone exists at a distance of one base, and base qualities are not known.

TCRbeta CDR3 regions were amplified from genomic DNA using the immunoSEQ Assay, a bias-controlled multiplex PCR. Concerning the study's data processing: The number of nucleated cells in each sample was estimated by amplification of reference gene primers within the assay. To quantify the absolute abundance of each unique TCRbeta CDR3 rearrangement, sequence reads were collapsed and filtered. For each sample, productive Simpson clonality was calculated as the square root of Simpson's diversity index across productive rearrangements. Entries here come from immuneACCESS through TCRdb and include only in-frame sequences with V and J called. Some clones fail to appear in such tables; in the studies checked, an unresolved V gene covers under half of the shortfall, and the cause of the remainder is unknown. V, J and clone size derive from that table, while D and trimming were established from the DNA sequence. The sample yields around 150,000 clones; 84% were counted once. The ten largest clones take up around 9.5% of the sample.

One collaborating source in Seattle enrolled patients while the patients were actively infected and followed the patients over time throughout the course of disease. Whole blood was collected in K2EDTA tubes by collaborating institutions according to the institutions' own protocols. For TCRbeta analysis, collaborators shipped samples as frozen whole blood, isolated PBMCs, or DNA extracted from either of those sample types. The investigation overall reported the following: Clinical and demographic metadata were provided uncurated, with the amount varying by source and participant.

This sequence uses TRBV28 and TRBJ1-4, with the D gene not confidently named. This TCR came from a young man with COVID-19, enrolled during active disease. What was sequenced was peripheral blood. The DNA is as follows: TGTGCCAGCAGTTTGATGGGAGGAAAGGAAAAACTGTTTTTT. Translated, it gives CASSLMGGKEKLFF.